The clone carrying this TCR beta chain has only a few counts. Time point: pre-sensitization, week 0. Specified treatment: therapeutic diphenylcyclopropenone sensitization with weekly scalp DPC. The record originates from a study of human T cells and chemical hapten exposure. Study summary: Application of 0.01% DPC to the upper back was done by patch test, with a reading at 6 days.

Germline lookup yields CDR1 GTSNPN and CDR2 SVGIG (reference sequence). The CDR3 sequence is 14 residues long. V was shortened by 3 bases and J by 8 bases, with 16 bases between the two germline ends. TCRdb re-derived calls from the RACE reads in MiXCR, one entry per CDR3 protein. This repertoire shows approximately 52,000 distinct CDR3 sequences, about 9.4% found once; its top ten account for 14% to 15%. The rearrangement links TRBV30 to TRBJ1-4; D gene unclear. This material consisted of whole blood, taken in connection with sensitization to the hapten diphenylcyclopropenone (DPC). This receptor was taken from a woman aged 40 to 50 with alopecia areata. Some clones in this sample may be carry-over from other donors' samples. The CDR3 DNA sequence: TGTGCCTGGAGGGGCGGCGCAGAGTACGAAAAACTGTTTTTT. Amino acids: CAWRGGAEYEKLFF.